This T cell receptor (beta chain) emerged from a study of early T cells in non-severe SARS-CoV-2 infection. Study overall: Sequencing of bulk RNA from unsorted whole blood was done, without chain pairing. General observations from the study: CD4 and private specificities were missed by VDJdb matching, which favored anti-spike CD8 responses.

J was trimmed by 5 bases and V by 2 bases; bases with no gene match: 3. Germline-derived CDR1 and CDR2 are SGHVS and FNYEAQ. The CDR3 totals 14 residues. Unique molecular identifier tags were affixed to discrete cDNA molecules. One entry per CDR3 protein, called by TCRdb with MiXCR from the 5' RACE reads. The data hold more than 55,000 distinct CDR3 sequences, with 5.9% observed a single time. As for this clonotype: Its target is unknown.

The sequencing here drew on whole blood, taken at baseline. The receptor was isolated from an adult who was a healthcare worker with PCR-confirmed SARS-CoV-2 infection or an uninfected control (not recorded which). The chain is built from TRBV7-6 and TRBJ2-1; 7 bases match TRBD2. CDR3 nucleotides: TGTGCCAGCAGCTTATGGCTAGCGGACAATGAGCAGTTCTTC. It translates to CASSLWLADNEQFF.